This T cell receptor beta chain is from a study of PD-1 blockade in mismatch repair-deficient tumors. Study details: Enrolled about 2013-2016, patients had progressing, pretreated mismatch repair-deficient cancers of about a dozen types. Study-wide findings and caveats: After pembrolizumab, tumor-resident clones rose rapidly, then generally contracted before radiologic responses.

The CDR3 has 17 residues. Trimming at V came to 4 bases and at J to 6 bases, leaving 8 bases not matched to a gene. Germline V CDR1 and CDR2: SEHNR, FQNEAQ (reference sequence). As for this clone: The antigen is unknown.

Produced via immunoSEQ multiplex PCR; TCRdb's table is partial and in-frame only. The sample lists 50,000 or so clones, more than 65% occurring once. Every patient had mismatch repair deficiency by PCR or immunohistochemistry. TCR sequencing covered a few patients who responded to pembrolizumab. Sample: peripheral blood, taken 20 weeks after starting pembrolizumab. The TCR originated in an adult with mismatch repair-deficient cancer. This sequence joins TRBV7-9 and TRBJ2-1, with 14 nucleotides matching TRBD2. The CDR3 DNA follows: TGTGCCAGCAGCTCGCTGGGACTAGCGGGAGTGGCCAATGAGCAGTTCTTC. This encodes CASSSLGLAGVANEQFF.